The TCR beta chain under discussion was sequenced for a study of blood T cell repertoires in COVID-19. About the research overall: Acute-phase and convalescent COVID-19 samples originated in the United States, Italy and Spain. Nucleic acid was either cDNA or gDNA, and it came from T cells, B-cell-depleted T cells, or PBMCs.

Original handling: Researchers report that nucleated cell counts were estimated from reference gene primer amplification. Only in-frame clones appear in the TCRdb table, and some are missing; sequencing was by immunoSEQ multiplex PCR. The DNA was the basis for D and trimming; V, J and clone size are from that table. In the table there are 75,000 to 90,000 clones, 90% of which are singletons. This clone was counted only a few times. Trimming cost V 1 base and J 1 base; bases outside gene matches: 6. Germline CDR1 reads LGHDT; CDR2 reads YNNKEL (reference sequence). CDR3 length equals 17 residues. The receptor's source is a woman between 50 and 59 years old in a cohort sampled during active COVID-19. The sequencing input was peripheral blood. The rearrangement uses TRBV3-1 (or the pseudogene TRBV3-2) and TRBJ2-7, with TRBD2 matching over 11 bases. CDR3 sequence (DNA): TGTGCCAGCAGCCAAGCGCTAGCGGGAGGCCAATCCTACGAGCAGTACTTC. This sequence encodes CASSQALAGGQSYEQYF.